Presented here are 21 T cell receptor beta chains from one specimen sequenced in a study of blood T cell repertoires in COVID-19 (dated by TCRdb to between 2020 and 2021). Library construction relied on the immunoSEQ multiplex PCR assay. TCRdb's version of the immuneACCESS table is confined to in-frame rearrangements and falls short of the full clone set. An unresolved V gene accounts for under half of the shortfall where checked; the remainder is of unknown origin. Within this sample are 85,000 to 110,000 clones, with roughly 90% of them counted one time only. The ten largest clonotypes hold approximately 17% of the sample. The sample comprised peripheral blood. The receptors originated from a woman over 75 in a cohort sampled during active COVID-19.

This CDR3 is CASSDSSGADTQYF. The DNA of the CDR3 is TGTGCCAGCAGTGACAGTAGCGGCGCAGATACGCAGTATTTT. The gene calls are TRBV6-4 and TRBJ2-3; D is perhaps TRBD2 (6 bases). Germline V gene sequence: CDR1 MRHNA, CDR2 SNTAGT. The ends were cut back, 2 bases at V and 4 bases at J, with 10 bases in the middle. The length of the CDR3 is 14 residues.

The rearrangement links TRBV5-1 to TRBJ2-7; D unresolved. V was cut by 4 bases and J by 1 base, with 12 bases left in between. CDR3 length: 14 amino acids. Germline V gives CDR1 SGHRS, CDR2 YFSETQ. In DNA form, the CDR3 reads TGCGCCAGCAGCCCCGAGTCTCTATCCTACGAGCAGTACTTC. Its protein is CASSPESLSYEQYF.

The V and J genes are TRBV7-3 and TRBJ2-1; TRBD1 matches 8 bases. V shed 4 bases and J 1 base; nucleotides not matched to a gene: 3. Germline V gene data show CDR1 as SGHTA and CDR2 as FQGTGA. The CDR3 sequence is 15 residues long. Written as DNA, the CDR3 is TGTGCCAGCAGCTCCGACAGGGGTTCCTACAATGAGCAGTTCTTC. Translated: CASSSDRGSYNEQFF.

V usage is TRBV5-4 and J usage is TRBJ1-2, with TRBD1 matching over 7 bases. The trim removed 4 bases at V and 12 bases at J, leaving 9 bases unmatched. The CDR3 runs 12 residues. Germline V lookup: CDR1 SGHNT, CDR2 YYREEE (reference sequence). CDR3 DNA: TGTGCCAGCAGCCCGGGACAGAACGACAACACCTTC. Translated, it gives CASSPGQNDNTF.

CDR3 region: CASRTDRTAYEQYF. DNA for the CDR3: TGTGCCAGCAGAACCGACAGAACCGCCTACGAGCAGTACTTC. The chain carries TRBV28 and TRBJ2-7, with D perhaps TRBD1 (5 bases). CDR3 length: 14 residues. Deletions cut 6 bases from V and 2 bases from J, with 14 bases between. Germline V gene lookup returns CDR1 MDHEN and CDR2 SYDVKM.

The chain recombines TRBV6-5 with TRBJ2-7; D possibly corresponds to TRBD1 (5 bases). V dropped 4 bases and J dropped 9 bases, with 13 bases sitting between them. CDR3 length equals 12 residues. CDR1 and CDR2 from the germline V gene are MNHEY and SVGAGI. The CDR3 nucleotides are TGTGCCAGCAGTTCCCAGACAGACCTGCAGTACTTC. Encoded protein: CASSSQTDLQYF.

The chain employs TRBV19 and TRBJ1-1, with D unclear. The CDR3 has 13 residues. Germline loops: CDR1 LNHDA, CDR2 SQIVND (reference sequence). The germline V and J ends were trimmed by 2 bases and 7 bases, with 11 bases remaining between them. The CDR3 here is CASSITWRFEAFF. In DNA form, the CDR3 reads TGTGCCAGTAGTATAACTTGGCGGTTTGAAGCTTTCTTT.

This clone was seen more than once but under ten times. The DNA of the CDR3 is TGTGCCATCAGTGAGGTCGATTCACCCCTCCACTTT. This encodes CAISEVDSPLHF. The chain uses TRBV10-3 and TRBJ1-6; D unresolved. The CDR3 spans 12 residues. The germline gives CDR1 ENHRY, CDR2 SYGVKD. Trimming left V 2 bases short and J 8 bases short, with 4 bases between.

The chain uses TRBV7-3 and TRBJ2-3; 8 positions match TRBD2. From germline, CDR1 is SGHTA and CDR2 FQGTGA. With 5 bases clipped from V and 0 bases from J, the junction kept 7 bases outside the gene matches. This CDR3 is built from 16 residues. This chain's CDR3 is CASSGNGGGSTDTQYF. The DNA for the CDR3 is TGTGCCAGCAGCGGAAATGGCGGGGGGAGCACAGATACGCAGTATTTT.

This chain connects TRBV5-1 to TRBJ2-7; D not certain. Per germline, CDR1 SGHRS and CDR2 YFSETQ. With 4 bases removed from V and 1 base from J, the gap between germline ends came to 15 bases. The CDR3 is 15 residues long. The CDR3 DNA reads as TGCGCCAGCAGCCTGGACCAGACAACGTCCTACGAGCAGTACTTC. Translating it yields CASSLDQTTSYEQYF.

This clone was detected a few times. The chain combines TRBV5-1 with TRBJ2-3; the D gene is possibly TRBD2 (5 bases). The CDR3 sequence is 18 residues long. Germline CDR1 SGHRS, CDR2 YFSETQ. Deletions cut 0 bases from V and 3 bases from J, with 20 bases between. In DNA form, the CDR3 reads TGCGCCAGCAGCTTGGCTTACCACCGGGGTGCATTAACAGATACGCAGTATTTT. Its translation is CASSLAYHRGALTDTQYF.

The DNA of the CDR3 is TGTGCCAGCAGAGGGGACAGGGGGCGTCTTAATGAAAAACTGTTTTTT. Protein product: CASRGDRGRLNEKLFF. The chain couples TRBV11-2 to TRBJ1-4, with 12 positions matching TRBD1. The trim removed 6 bases at V and 4 bases at J, leaving 6 bases unmatched. Germline V gene sequence: CDR1 SGHAT, CDR2 FQNNGV. This CDR3 contains 16 residues.

This clone is a singleton in its sample. The V call is TRBV9, the J call TRBJ1-1; D is possibly TRBD1 (6 bases). Trimming pared 4 bases from V and 1 base from J, leaving 14 bases between. Germline CDR1 SGDLS, CDR2 YYNGEE. This CDR3 is 15 amino acids long. CDR3 in DNA: TGTGCCAGCAGCCCCCACAGGGTGGGGAACACTGAAGCTTTCTTT. Amino acid sequence: CASSPHRVGNTEAFF.

Regarding this clone: The junction shows a germline mismatch at one end, possibly a read error. The chain carries TRBV3-1 (or the pseudogene TRBV3-2) and TRBJ2-4; no definite D call. This CDR3 is built from 15 residues. CDR1 and CDR2 (germline): LGHDT, YNNKEL (reference sequence). CDR3 amino acids: CVSSQDTLAKNIQYF. The DNA for the CDR3 is TGTGTCAGCAGCCAAGATACTTTAGCCAAAAACATTCAGTACTTC.

The chain carries TRBV10-3 and TRBJ2-3; 7 nucleotides match TRBD2. With 11 bases clipped from V and 0 bases from J, the junction kept 8 bases outside the gene matches. Germline values: CDR1 ENHRY, CDR2 SYGVKD. There are 14 residues in the CDR3. In DNA, the CDR3 is TGTGCCGCTCTAGCGGAAACTAGCACAGATACGCAGTATTTT. Translation gives CAALAETSTDTQYF.

J is TRBJ2-1 and V is TRBV27, with a tentative D call TRBD1 (5 bases). V lost 3 bases and J 1 base, leaving 7 bases between the germline ends. The CDR3 loop spans 14 amino acids. Germline V gene lookup returns CDR1 MNHEY and CDR2 SMNVEV (reference sequence). CDR3 DNA sequence: TGTGCCAGCAGTTTTGGGGCATCCTACAATGAGCAGTTCTTC. Protein sequence: CASSFGASYNEQFF.

The J gene is TRBJ2-3, the V gene TRBV19; no reliable D call. The CDR3 consists of 13 residues. Deletions cut 7 bases from V and 6 bases from J, with 14 bases between. The V gene's germline CDR1 is LNHDA and CDR2 SQIVND (reference sequence). The CDR3 loop reads CASNTVLMDTQYF. CDR3 bases: TGTGCCAGTAATACGGTGTTAATGGATACGCAGTATTTT.

The gene calls are TRBV6-6 and TRBJ1-3; D gene ambiguous. The V gene lost 5 bases and the J gene lost 0 bases, with 11 bases spanning the gap. Germline V lookup: CDR1 MNHNY, CDR2 SVGAGI (reference sequence). The CDR3 consists of 15 residues. CDR3 coding DNA: TGTGCCAGCAGTCCCGACATAGACTCTGGAAACACCATATATTTT. Its protein is CASSPDIDSGNTIYF.

J is TRBJ2-1 and V is TRBV6-5; 9 nucleotides align to TRBD2. Unmatched junction bases numbered 10, after V lost 8 bases and J lost 8 bases. CDR1 is MNHEY, CDR2 SVGAGI, per germline. This CDR3 comprises 14 residues. The CDR3 nucleotides read TGTGCCAGCTGGGGGCTAGCGGGACTATATGAGCAGTTCTTC. Protein product: CASWGLAGLYEQFF.

The V and J genes are TRBV18 and TRBJ1-5; D perhaps matches TRBD1 (5 bases). V lost 3 bases to trimming and J lost 6 bases, with 15 bases between them. The CDR3 sequence is 15 residues long. Germline V gene lookup returns CDR1 KGHSH and CDR2 LQKENI. DNA for the CDR3: TGTGCCAGCTCACCCGTCCCGGGGGGAAGTCAGCCCCAGCATTTT. This sequence encodes CASSPVPGGSQPQHF. Supplemented by reference TRBV18 and TRBJ1-5, the full variable domain reads NAGVMQNPRHLVRRRGQEARLRCSPMKGHSHVYWYRQLPEEGLKFMVYLQKENIIDESGMPKERFSAEFPKEGPSILRIQQVVRGDSAAYFCASSPVPGGSQPQHFGDGTRLSIL.

The chain carries TRBV5-1 and TRBJ1-6, with 7 bases aligning to TRBD1. Germline values: CDR1 SGHRS, CDR2 YFSETQ. The V segment lost 2 bases and the J segment 6 bases; nucleotides outside the gene matches: 11. CDR3 length: 17 residues. The CDR3 region has the DNA TGCGCCAGCAGCTTCGGACAGGTTGGGGACGCTAATTCACCCCTCCACTTT. Amino acids: CASSFGQVGDANSPLHF.